One and the same sample provided the 4 T cell receptor beta chains below, sequenced in a study of blood T cell repertoires in COVID-19. The table came from immunoSEQ multiplex PCR; TCRdb's copy has only in-frame clones and leaves some out. The sample has about 390,000 clones, 85% to 90% seen once; the top ten hold approximately 10%. The material sequenced was PBMCs or T cells enriched from blood (not recorded which). The receptors shown here come from a woman aged 45 to 65 who had recovered from COVID-19.

On this clone: Other nucleotide sequences from this sample produce the same CDR3. V is TRBV28 and J is TRBJ1-4, with TRBD1 matching over 9 bases. The CDR3 covers 14 residues. Germline lookup yields CDR1 MDHEN and CDR2 SYDVKM. Trimming took 4 bases from V and 5 from J; bases not matched to a gene: 2. The CDR3 reads CASSSGTGNEKLFF. The CDR3 DNA reads TGTGCCAGCAGTTCTGGGACAGGGAATGAAAAACTGTTTTTT.

This rearrangement joins TRBV7-8 to TRBJ1-2, with TRBD1 as a possible D gene (5 bases). Germline V gene lookup returns CDR1 SGHVS and CDR2 FQNEAQ. There are 14 residues in the CDR3. V lost 2 bases, J lost 8 bases, and 15 bases lay in between. CDR3 sequence reads: CASSLSRAGFGYTF. In DNA, the CDR3 is TGTGCCAGCAGCTTATCCAGGGCAGGGTTCGGCTACACCTTC.

This chain links TRBV9 with TRBJ2-5; TRBD2 agrees at 10 bases. Germline V lookup: CDR1 SGDLS, CDR2 YYNGEE. The ends lost 0 bases at V and 3 bases at J; junction bases unmatched: 2. This CDR3 spans 15 amino acids. The CDR3 bases are TGTGCCAGCAGCGTAGACAGCGGGGGGGAAGAGACCCAGTACTTC. Its translation: CASSVDSGGEETQYF.

The rearrangement links TRBV5-6 to TRBJ2-2, with TRBD1 identical over 7 bases. The V gene's germline CDR1 is SGHDT and CDR2 YYEEEE. This CDR3 has 16 amino acids. V shed 4 bases and J 8 bases; nucleotides not matched to a gene: 14. CDR3 coding DNA: TGTGCCAGCAGCAAATATACCGGGACAGTTTTTGGGGAGCTGTTTTTT. Translated, it gives CASSKYTGTVFGELFF. Full variable domain (remainder filled in from reference TRBV5-6 and TRBJ2-2): DAGVTQSPTHLIKTRGQQVTLRCSPKSGHDTVSWYQQALGQGPQFIFQYYEEEERQRGNFPDRFSGHQFPNYSSELNVNALLLGDSALYLCASSKYTGTVFGELFFGEGSRLTVL.